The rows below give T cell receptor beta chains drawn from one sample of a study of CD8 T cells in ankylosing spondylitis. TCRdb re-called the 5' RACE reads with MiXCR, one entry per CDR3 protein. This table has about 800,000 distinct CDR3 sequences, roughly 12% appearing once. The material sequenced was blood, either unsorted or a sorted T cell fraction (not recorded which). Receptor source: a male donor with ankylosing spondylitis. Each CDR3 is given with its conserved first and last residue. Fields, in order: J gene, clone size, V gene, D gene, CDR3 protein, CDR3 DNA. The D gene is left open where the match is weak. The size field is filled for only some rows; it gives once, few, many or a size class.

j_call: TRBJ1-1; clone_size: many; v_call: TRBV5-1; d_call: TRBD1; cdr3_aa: CASSLQGDYTEAFF; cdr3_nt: TGCGCCAGCAGCTTACAGGGGGATTATACTGAAGCTTTCTTT
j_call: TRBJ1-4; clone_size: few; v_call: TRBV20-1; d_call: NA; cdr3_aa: CSAGRTALTSTNEKLFF; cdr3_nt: TGCAGTGCTGGCAGGACAGCCTTAACTTCAACTAATGAAAAACTGTTTTTT
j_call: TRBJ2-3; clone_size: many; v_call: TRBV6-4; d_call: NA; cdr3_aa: CASSEGGASTDTQYF; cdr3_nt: TGTGCCAGCAGTGAAGGGGGGGCTAGCACAGATACGCAGTATTTT
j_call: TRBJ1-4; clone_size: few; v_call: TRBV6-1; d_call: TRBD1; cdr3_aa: CASRQGAIENEKLFF; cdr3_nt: TGTGCCAGCAGACAGGGGGCAATTGAAAATGAAAAACTGTTTTTT
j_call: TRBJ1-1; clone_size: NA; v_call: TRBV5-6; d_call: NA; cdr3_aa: CASSLLGWDTEAFF; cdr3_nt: TGTGCCAGCAGCTTGTTAGGATGGGACACTGAAGCTTTCTTT
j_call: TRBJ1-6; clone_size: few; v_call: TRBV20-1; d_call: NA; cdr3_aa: CSATGGSSLKGTLHF; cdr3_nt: TGCAGTGCTACCGGGGGGTCCAGCCTAAAGGGGACCCTCCACTTT
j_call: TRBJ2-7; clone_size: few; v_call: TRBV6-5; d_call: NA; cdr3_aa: CASSYSHRDYEQYF; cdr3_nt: TGTGCCAGCAGTTACTCCCACAGAGACTACGAGCAGTACTTC
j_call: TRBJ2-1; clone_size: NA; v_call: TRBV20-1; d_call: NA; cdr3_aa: CSAPIATGRSYNEQFF; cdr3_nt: TGCAGTGCCCCTATTGCTACAGGGAGATCCTACAATGAGCAGTTCTTC
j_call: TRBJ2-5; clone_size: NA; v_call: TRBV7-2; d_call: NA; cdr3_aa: CASTLRLRTIGGETQYF; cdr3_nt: TGTGCCAGCACCTTACGCCTTCGGACAATCGGCGGAGAGACCCAGTACTTC
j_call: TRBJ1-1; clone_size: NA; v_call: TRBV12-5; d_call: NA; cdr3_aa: CASGLGSVNTEAFF; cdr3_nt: TGTGCTAGTGGTTTGGGTAGCGTGAACACTGAAGCTTTCTTT
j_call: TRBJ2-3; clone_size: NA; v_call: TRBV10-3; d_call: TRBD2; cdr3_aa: CAISALGGAGSSTDTQYF; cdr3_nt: TGTGCCATCAGTGCCCTCGGTGGAGCGGGGTCTAGCACAGATACGCAGTATTTT
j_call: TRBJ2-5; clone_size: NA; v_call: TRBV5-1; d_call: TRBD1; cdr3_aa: CASSSSDRVATQYF; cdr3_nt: TGCGCCAGCAGCTCCTCGGACAGGGTGGCGACCCAGTACTTC
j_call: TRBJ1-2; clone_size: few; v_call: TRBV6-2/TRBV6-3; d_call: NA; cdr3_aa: CASSYLRDFYGYTF; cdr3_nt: TGTGCCAGCAGTTACTTGCGGGATTTCTATGGCTACACCTTC
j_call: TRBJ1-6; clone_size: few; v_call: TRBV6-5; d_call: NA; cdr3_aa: CASSYSTRSSPLHF; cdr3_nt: TGTGCCAGCAGTTACTCCACAAGGAGTTCACCCCTCCACTTT
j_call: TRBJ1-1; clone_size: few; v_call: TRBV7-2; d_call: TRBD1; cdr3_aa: CASSFWTGRNTEAFF; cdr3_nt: TGTGCCAGCAGCTTTTGGACAGGGCGGAACACTGAAGCTTTCTTT
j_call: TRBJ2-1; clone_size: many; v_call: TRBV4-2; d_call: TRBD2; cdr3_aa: CASSLSGAYNEQFF; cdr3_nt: TGTGCCAGCAGCCTTAGCGGGGCCTACAATGAGCAGTTCTTC
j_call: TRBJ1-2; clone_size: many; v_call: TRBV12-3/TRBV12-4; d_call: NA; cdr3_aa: CASSLWGAGGYTF; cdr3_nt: TGTGCCAGCAGTTTATGGGGGGCAGGTGGCTACACCTTC
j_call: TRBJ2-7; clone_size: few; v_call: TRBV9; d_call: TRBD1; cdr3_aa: CASSPRTGPYEQYF; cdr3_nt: TGTGCCAGCAGCCCCCGGACAGGTCCCTACGAGCAGTACTTC
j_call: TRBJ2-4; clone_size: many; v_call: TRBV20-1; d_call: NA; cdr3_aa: CSAWGTLPNIQYF; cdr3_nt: TGCAGTGCTTGGGGGACCCTGCCAAACATTCAGTACTTC
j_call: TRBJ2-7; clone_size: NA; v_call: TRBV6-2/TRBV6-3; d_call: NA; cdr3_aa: CASSYRVSEQYF; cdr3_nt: TGTGCCAGCAGTTACCGAGTGAGCGAGCAGTACTTC
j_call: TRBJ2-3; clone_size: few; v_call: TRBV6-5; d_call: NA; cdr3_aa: CASSYWDRTDTQYF; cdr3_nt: TGTGCCAGCAGTTACTGGGACCGCACAGATACGCAGTATTTT
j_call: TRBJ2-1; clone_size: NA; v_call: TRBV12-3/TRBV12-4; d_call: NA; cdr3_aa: CASSLAAQSNEQFF; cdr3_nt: TGTGCCAGCAGTTTAGCGGCCCAAAGCAATGAGCAGTTCTTC
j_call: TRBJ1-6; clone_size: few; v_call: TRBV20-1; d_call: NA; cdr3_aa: CSASGSWIDSPLHF; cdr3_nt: TGCAGTGCTAGTGGGAGCTGGATTGATTCACCCCTCCACTTT
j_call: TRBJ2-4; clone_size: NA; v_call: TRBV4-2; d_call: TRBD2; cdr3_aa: CASSRMEDSGTKNIQYF; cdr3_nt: TGTGCCAGCAGCCGCATGGAGGATAGCGGGACCAAAAACATTCAGTACTTC
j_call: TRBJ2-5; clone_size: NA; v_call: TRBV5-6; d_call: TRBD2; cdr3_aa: CASSLGGREAGETQYF; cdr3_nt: TGTGCCAGCAGCTTGGGTGGGCGGGAGGCCGGAGAGACCCAGTACTTC
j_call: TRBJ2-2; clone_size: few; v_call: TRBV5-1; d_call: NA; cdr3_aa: CASSLMQAAGELFF; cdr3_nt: TGCGCCAGCAGCTTAATGCAGGCGGCCGGGGAGCTGTTTTTT
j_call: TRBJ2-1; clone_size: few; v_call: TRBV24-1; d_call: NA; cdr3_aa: CATSKSRSRFYNEQFF; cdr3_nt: TGTGCCACCAGTAAAAGCCGGAGCCGCTTCTACAATGAGCAGTTCTTC
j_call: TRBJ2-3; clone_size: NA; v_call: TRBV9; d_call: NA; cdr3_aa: CASSVPLRTDTQYF; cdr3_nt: TGTGCCAGCAGCGTGCCTCTTCGTACAGATACGCAGTATTTT